The 4 T cell receptor beta chains listed next were all sequenced from one sample in a study of blood T cells in healthy people across ages. A second PCR of about 7 to 12 cycles used a sample-barcoded 5' primer and a J-beta primer mix. In TCRdb, the 5' RACE reads were re-called with MiXCR into one record per CDR3 protein. The table has 800,000 to 950,000 distinct CDR3 sequences, under 35% seen once; the top ten hold about a tenth. Another study also made use of these data, one on T cells of mothers and their children.

Sample: blood. These receptors were obtained from a woman aged 40 to 49 in good health.

There are a few counts of this clonotype. This chain connects TRBV4-2 to TRBJ1-4, with D hard to call. The CDR3 has 16 residues. The ends were cut back, 0 bases at V and 3 bases at J, with 11 bases in the middle. CDR1 LGHNA and CDR2 YNFKEQ come from the germline V gene. As DNA, the CDR3 is TGTGCCAGCAGCCAAGATTTGAAGTCCGCTAATGAAAAACTGTTTTTT. Translation: CASSQDLKSANEKLFF.

The chain employs TRBV20-1 and TRBJ2-7, with D possibly being TRBD1 (6 bases). Germline values: CDR1 DFQATT, CDR2 SNEGSKA (reference sequence). With 3 bases removed from V and 0 bases from J, the gap between germline ends came to 18 bases. CDR3 length equals 16 residues. CDR3: CSARGNRVRGSYEQYF. The CDR3 DNA follows: TGCAGTGCTAGGGGTAACAGGGTAAGGGGCTCCTACGAGCAGTACTTC.

This chain uses TRBV19 with TRBJ2-1, with 12 bases identical to TRBD2. The CDR3 has 13 residues. Germline CDR1 reads LNHDA; CDR2 reads SQIVND (reference sequence). V lost 6 bases, J lost 10 bases, and 4 bases stayed unmatched. This CDR3 reads CASRSGTSGEQFF. As DNA, the CDR3 is TGTGCCAGTAGATCCGGGACTAGCGGGGAGCAGTTCTTC. The complete variable domain, with remaining parts taken from reference TRBV19 and TRBJ2-1, reads DGGITQSPKYLFRKEGQNVTLSCEQNLNHDAMYWYRQDPGQGLRLIYYSQIVNDFQKGDIAEGYSVSREKKESFPLTVTSAQKNPTAFYLCASRSGTSGEQFFGPGTRLTVL.

This clonotype was detected only once. This rearrangement joins TRBV12-3 or TRBV12-4 to TRBJ1-6; D unresolved. This CDR3 comprises 15 residues. Trimming took 11 bases from V and 10 from J, leaving 24 bases between them. CDR3 DNA: TGTGCCGTTGGTCTGATTGGTGCCGGAAAATCACCCCTCCACTTT. Translating gives CAVGLIGAGKSPLHF.